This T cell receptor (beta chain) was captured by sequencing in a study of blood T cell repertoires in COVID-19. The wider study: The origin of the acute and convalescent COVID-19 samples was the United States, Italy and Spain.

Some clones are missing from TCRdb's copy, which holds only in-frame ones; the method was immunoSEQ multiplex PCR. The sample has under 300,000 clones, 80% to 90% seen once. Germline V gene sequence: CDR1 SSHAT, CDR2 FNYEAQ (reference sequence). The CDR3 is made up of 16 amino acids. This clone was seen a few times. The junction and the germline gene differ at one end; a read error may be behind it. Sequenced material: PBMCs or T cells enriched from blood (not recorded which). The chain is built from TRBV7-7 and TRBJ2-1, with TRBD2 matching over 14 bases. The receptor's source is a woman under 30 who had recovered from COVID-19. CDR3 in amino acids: CASSRGLAGGNNEQFF. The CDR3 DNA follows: TGTGCTAGCAGTCGAGGACTAGCGGGGGGTAACAATGAGCAGTTCTTC.